This T cell receptor beta chain was identified during a study of T cells expressing NK-cell markers. Whole-study context: HCMV serostatus: seven of eight sequenced donors positive, one negative. Findings of the study overall: It remained uncertain whether the expanded NKG2C+ T cell clones were specific for HCMV antigens. In over 5 donors, dominant CD3+CD56+NKG2C+ clonotypes ranked among the top 10 CD8+ clonotypes.

There are 14 residues in the CDR3. Germline CDR1 reads MNHEY; CDR2 reads SVGEGT. TCRdb reprocessed the 5' RACE reads and stores each CDR3 protein as one record, lacking DNA. Its table lists over 120,000 distinct CDR3 sequences. As regards this clonotype: No antigen is known for it.

The sequencing sample was made of blood T cells: a sorted CD56 or NKG2C T cell subset, CD4+ or CD8+ T cells, or bulk PBMC T cells (not recorded which). This sequence originates from a man aged 18 to 29 in good health. This rearrangement joins TRBV6-2 or TRBV6-3 to TRBJ1-2. The CDR3 sequence: CASSYGGGTYGYTF.